The 12 T cell receptor beta chains below come from one sample, sequenced in a study of regulatory T cells in long-lasting Graves disease. In building TCR beta libraries, iRepertoire HTBI primers were used together with Arm-PCR of CDR3 regions. TCRdb reprocessed the multiplex PCR reads via MiXCR and lists one record per CDR3 protein. Among 360,000 or so distinct CDR3 sequences listed, about 16% were seen once. Time point reported: newly diagnosed GD, antithyroid drugs for less than 3 months. Preparation of the TCR library used RNA extracted from PBMCs. This sample also belongs to another study, concerning T cells in Graves' hyperthyroidism and ophthalmopathy.

Sequencing used peripheral blood mononuclear cells (PBMCs), obtained at new diagnosis, from a patient treated with antithyroid drugs. Source of these receptors: a young woman with Graves disease.

This clonotype was counted at least ten times. V is TRBV19 and J is TRBJ1-5; 9 bases are a match to TRBD1. Germline trimming cut 5 bases from V and 0 bases from J; bases unmatched to any gene: 14. The CDR3 runs to 19 residues. Germline V lookup: CDR1 LNHDA, CDR2 SQIVND (reference sequence). CDR3 in amino acids: CASSPVPGQGKYSNQPQHF. Written as DNA, the CDR3 is TGTGCCAGTAGTCCTGTCCCCGGACAGGGGAAATATAGCAATCAGCCCCAGCATTTT.

The rearrangement uses TRBV4-1 and TRBJ2-2; no clear D. With 1 base removed from V and 6 bases from J, the gap between germline ends came to 3 bases. The germline V gene encodes CDR1 MGHRA and CDR2 YSYEKL. The CDR3 is 12 amino acids. The CDR3 region is CASSQASGELFF. DNA for the CDR3: TGCGCCAGCAGCCAAGCGTCCGGGGAGCTGTTTTTT.

The rearrangement links TRBV4-1 to TRBJ2-5, with 7 bases identical to TRBD1. The CDR3 loop spans 15 amino acids. The germline gives CDR1 MGHRA, CDR2 YSYEKL. J lost 5 bases, V lost 0 bases, and 6 bases had no gene match. The CDR3 sequence: CASSQDRGQPETQYF. DNA for the CDR3: TGCGCCAGCAGCCAAGATAGGGGACAGCCCGAGACCCAGTACTTC.

This clonotype was found many times. J is TRBJ2-5 and V is TRBV28; 8 bases agree with TRBD2. From germline, CDR1 is MDHEN and CDR2 SYDVKM. The CDR3 length is 18 residues. V was clipped by 5 bases and J by 5 bases; unmatched bases: 19. Written as DNA, the CDR3 is TGTGCCAGCAGTCCGCCCCGAGCGGGAGCGATGGGGGGCGAGACCCAGTACTTC. Protein product: CASSPPRAGAMGGETQYF.

This clonotype appeared a few times. The chain combines TRBV18 with TRBJ1-6; 9 bases agree with TRBD1. The V gene's germline CDR1 is KGHSH and CDR2 LQKENI. J gave up 11 bases and V 3 bases, and 5 bases lay outside the gene matches. CDR3 length: 14 amino acids. The CDR3 here is CASSPGTGSAPLHF. The CDR3 DNA sequence: TGTGCCAGCTCACCCGGGACAGGGTCGGCACCCCTCCACTTT.

This clonotype has a count of ten or more. The J gene is TRBJ1-1, the V gene TRBV11-2, with D unresolved. The CDR3 extends over 14 amino acids. V lost 4 bases and J 1 base, leaving 10 bases between the germline ends. Germline CDR1 is SGHAT and CDR2 is FQNNGV. The CDR3: CASSSQRRNTEAFF. CDR3 bases: TGTGCCAGCAGCTCACAGAGAAGGAACACTGAAGCTTTCTTT.

This clonotype came up many times. The chain links TRBV12-3 or TRBV12-4 to TRBJ2-7; D is unclear. Trimming removed 6 bases from V and 3 bases from J, with 6 bases in between. The CDR3 extends over 11 amino acids. The CDR3 sequence is CASSSFYEQYF. For the CDR3, the DNA is TGTGCCAGCAGCTCCTTCTACGAGCAGTACTTC.

This clonotype came up many times. The V call is TRBV20-1, the J call TRBJ2-5, with a possible D match to TRBD2 (6 bases). V was pared by 2 bases and J by 5 bases, with 18 bases between. The CDR3 covers 15 residues. Germline loops: CDR1 DFQATT, CDR2 SNEGSKA (reference sequence). This CDR3 reads CSARKGMRDSETQYF. CDR3 nucleotides: TGCAGTGCTAGAAAGGGGATGCGGGATTCTGAGACCCAGTACTTC.

This clonotype has a count of ten or more. This chain uses TRBV30 with TRBJ2-7; TRBD2 might be the D (6 bases). Germline CDR1 is GTSNPN and CDR2 is SVGIG (reference sequence). The CDR3 loop spans 15 amino acids. V lost 0 bases to trimming and J lost 3 bases, with 15 bases between them. CDR3 coding DNA: TGTGCCTGGAGTGTAGGGCGGGGAGCCGGCTACGAGCAGTACTTC. Its translation: CAWSVGRGAGYEQYF.

The chain carries TRBV4-2 and TRBJ2-7; TRBD2 might be the D (7 bases). The CDR3 length is 17 residues. V gave up 0 bases and J gave up 2 bases, with 17 bases separating them. The germline CDR1 and CDR2 sequences are LGHNA and YNFKEQ. The chain's CDR3 is CASSQESPGGQTYEQYF. The CDR3 region has the DNA TGTGCCAGCAGCCAAGAATCCCCGGGGGGACAAACCTACGAGCAGTACTTC.

At least ten counts were recorded for this clonotype. V gene TRBV18 combines with J gene TRBJ2-3; possibly TRBD2 for D (6 bases). CDR1 KGHSH and CDR2 LQKENI come from the germline V gene. Trimming shortened V by 4 bases and J by 10 bases, and 18 bases separated the two germline ends. This CDR3 comprises 14 residues. Here the CDR3 reads CASSRTEDGGAQYF. The CDR3 DNA is TGTGCCAGCTCACGAACCGAGGACGGGGGTGCGCAGTATTTT.

Only a few counts were recorded for this clonotype. The rearrangement links TRBV19 to TRBJ2-1; 12 nucleotides agree with TRBD2. J was trimmed by 9 bases and V by 1 base; bases with no gene match: 7. CDR3 length: 16 residues. From germline, CDR1 is LNHDA and CDR2 SQIVND (reference sequence). In nucleotides, the CDR3 is TGTGCCAGTAGTATAGGCCTAGCGGGAGGGTCCGGTGAGCAGTTCTTC. Translating it yields CASSIGLAGGSGEQFF.